The 24 T cell receptor beta chains reported below all come from one sample, sequenced in a study of blood T cells in healthy people across ages. Through a sample-barcoded 5' primer and a J-beta primer mix, a second PCR was run for roughly 7 to 12 cycles. TCRdb itself ran the 5' RACE reads through MiXCR, one entry per CDR3 protein. In the table there are 540,000 or so distinct CDR3 sequences, about 26% of which are singletons. Sequencing was performed on blood. These TCRs come from a woman in her 70s in good health.

This clonotype came up a few times. CDR3 coding DNA: TGTGCCAGCAGCGTATTGTACGGGAGGGGGAACTATGGCTACACCTTC. Encoded protein: CASSVLYGRGNYGYTF. V and J are TRBV9 and TRBJ1-2; tentatively, D is TRBD1 (6 bases). CDR3 length equals 16 residues. With 1 base removed from V and 2 bases from J, the gap between germline ends came to 15 bases. In germline, CDR1 is SGDLS, CDR2 YYNGEE.

The sample holds a few counts of this clonotype. The chain combines TRBV18 with TRBJ2-1; TRBD1 might be the D (6 bases). V was clipped by 2 bases and J by 3 bases, with 11 bases between them. The CDR3 length is 15 residues. CDR1 and CDR2 (germline): KGHSH, LQKENI. The CDR3 region has the DNA TGTGCCAGCTCACCATCCCAGGGGAACTACAATGAGCAGTTCTTC. Translating gives CASSPSQGNYNEQFF.

This clonotype has only a few counts. The chain uses TRBV20-1 and TRBJ2-5; TRBD2 is a possible D gene (6 bases). Germline V lookup: CDR1 DFQATT, CDR2 SNEGSKA (reference sequence). This CDR3 contains 14 residues. The germline V and J ends were trimmed by 4 bases and 2 bases, with 14 bases remaining between them. The CDR3 reads CSAKKGGAQETQYF. In DNA, the CDR3 is TGCAGTGCTAAAAAAGGCGGGGCTCAAGAGACCCAGTACTTC.

This clonotype has just a few counts. The V and J genes are TRBV20-1 and TRBJ2-5; tentative D call: TRBD2 (7 bases). CDR1 and CDR2 (germline): DFQATT, SNEGSKA (reference sequence). The length of the CDR3 is 16 residues. V lost 0 bases and J 2 bases, leaving 16 bases between the germline ends. The CDR3 reads CSARDMGGGQQETQYF. CDR3 in DNA: TGCAGTGCTAGAGATATGGGCGGGGGCCAACAAGAGACCCAGTACTTC.

This clonotype showed up just a few times. The chain links TRBV7-8 to TRBJ2-5; D possibly corresponds to TRBD1 (6 bases). The J call may not be correct, given that the DNA end is closer to TRBJ2-1. The germline V gene has CDR1 SGHVS and CDR2 FQNEAQ. This CDR3 spans 14 amino acids. The CDR3 DNA sequence: TGTGCCACCGAAGGGCCCGGACAGAGTGTTGAGCAGTTCTTC. Amino acids: CATEGPGQSVEQFF.

The CDR3 protein is CASSQDLAGAKNIQYF. CDR3 bases: TGTGCCAGCAGCCAAGATTTGGCAGGAGCCAAAAACATTCAGTACTTC. The rearrangement links TRBV3-1 to TRBJ2-4; D is undetermined. The germline CDR1 and CDR2 sequences are LGHDT and YNNKEL (reference sequence). CDR3 size: 16 residues. The V end lost 0 bases, the J end lost 0 bases, and 9 bases lay between the germline ends.

The genes are TRBV7-2 and TRBJ2-7; D may be TRBD2 (6 bases). CDR1 is SGHTA and CDR2 is FQGNSA in the germline V gene. V dropped 5 bases and J dropped 0 bases, with 14 bases sitting between them. The CDR3 is made up of 15 amino acids. The CDR3 protein is CASSPGVTYSYEQYF. The CDR3 nucleotides are TGTGCCAGCAGCCCGGGGGTGACCTACTCCTACGAGCAGTACTTC.

J is TRBJ1-4 and V is TRBV29-1; D gene uncertain. This CDR3 comprises 11 residues. The germline CDR1 and CDR2 sequences are SQVTM and ANQGSEA. The ends were cut back, 5 bases at V and 11 bases at J, with 12 bases in the middle. CDR3 residues: CSVSTREKLFF. The CDR3 DNA reads as TGCAGCGTTTCGACCCGGGAGAAACTGTTTTTT.

V usage is TRBV5-1 and J usage is TRBJ1-1; 9 bases fit TRBD1. The germline V gene has CDR1 SGHRS and CDR2 YFSETQ. J gave up 1 base and V 1 base, and 11 bases lay outside the gene matches. The CDR3 extends over 18 amino acids. DNA of the CDR3: TGCGCCAGCAGCTTGTCCCCGGACAGGGGCGGTTGGAACACTGAAGCTTTCTTT. Translated: CASSLSPDRGGWNTEAFF.

The rearrangement links TRBV5-1 to TRBJ2-5; tentatively, D is TRBD1 (6 bases). The CDR3 runs 13 residues. V was trimmed by 6 bases and J by 5 bases, leaving 14 bases between them. Germline CDR1 reads SGHRS; CDR2 reads YFSETQ. This CDR3 is CASTPGTSETQYF. Here the CDR3 DNA reads TGCGCCAGCACCCCGGGGACATCGGAGACCCAGTACTTC.

This clonotype occurred a few times. The gene calls are TRBV4-2 and TRBJ2-3, with D uncertain. Trimming took off 5 bases at V and 3 bases at J, with 9 bases between the two ends. This CDR3 has 13 amino acids. Germline V gene lookup returns CDR1 LGHNA and CDR2 YNFKEQ. The DNA of the CDR3 is TGTGCCAGCAGCTCGACGGTAACAGATACGCAGTATTTT. Its translation is CASSSTVTDTQYF.

This chain connects TRBV20-1 to TRBJ2-5; 9 positions agree with TRBD1. J was trimmed by 5 bases and V by 5 bases; bases with no gene match: 3. This CDR3 has 12 residues. Germline V gene lookup returns CDR1 DFQATT and CDR2 SNEGSKA (reference sequence). The CDR3 DNA is TGCAGTGCTCACGGACAGGGGGAGACCCAGTACTTC. It is translated as CSAHGQGETQYF.

This clonotype has more than one count but fewer than ten. The genes are TRBV6-1 and TRBJ1-2; D gene ambiguous. V was pared by 7 bases and J by 3 bases, with 6 bases between. The CDR3 totals 11 residues. From germline, CDR1 is MNHNS and CDR2 SASEGT. The DNA for the CDR3 is TGTGCCAGCACGCGGGACTATGGCTACACCTTC. Its translation: CASTRDYGYTF.

J is TRBJ1-5 and V is TRBV7-2; unclear D gene. The CDR3 is made up of 14 amino acids. Trimming removed 0 bases from V and 3 bases from J, with 6 bases in between. Germline V CDR1 and CDR2: SGHTA, FQGNSA. The CDR3: CASSLAVNNQPQHF. For the CDR3, the DNA is TGTGCCAGCAGCTTAGCAGTAAACAATCAGCCCCAGCATTTT. Looking up the rest from reference TRBV7-2 and TRBJ1-5 gives the full variable domain: GAGVSQSPSNKVTEKGKDVELRCDPISGHTALYWYRQSLGQGLEFLIYFQGNSAPDKSGLPSDRFSAERTGGSVSTLTIQRTQQEDSAVYLCASSLAVNNQPQHFGDGTRLSIL.

The chain carries TRBV10-3 and TRBJ2-1; D might be TRBD2 (5 bases). The ends were cut back, 3 bases at V and 8 bases at J, with 20 bases in the middle. Per the germline V gene, CDR1 is ENHRY and CDR2 is SYGVKD. The CDR3 length is 16 residues. The CDR3, as DNA: TGTGCCATCAGTGAAAGCCCCGGCGGAGGAGCCGATGAGCAGTTCTTC. Its protein product is CAISESPGGGADEQFF.

This clonotype was observed a single time. The gene calls are TRBV19 and TRBJ1-1, with TRBD1 identical over 8 bases. The CDR3 loop spans 15 amino acids. V shed 4 bases and J 2 bases; nucleotides not matched to a gene: 6. From germline, CDR1 is LNHDA and CDR2 SQIVND (reference sequence). CDR3: CASSTGGRGNTEAFF. The CDR3 coding sequence is TGTGCCAGTAGTACAGGGGGCCGGGGCAACACTGAAGCTTTCTTT. The entire variable domain, with the rest obtained from reference TRBV19 and TRBJ1-1, is as follows: DGGITQSPKYLFRKEGQNVTLSCEQNLNHDAMYWYRQDPGQGLRLIYYSQIVNDFQKGDIAEGYSVSREKKESFPLTVTSAQKNPTAFYLCASSTGGRGNTEAFFGQGTRLTVV.

At least ten counts were recorded for this clonotype. The V and J genes are TRBV4-3 and TRBJ2-1; 12 positions agree with TRBD2. The germline V gene has CDR1 LGHNA and CDR2 YSLEER. This CDR3 region has 16 residues. Trimming at V came to 2 bases and at J to 7 bases, leaving 6 bases not matched to a gene. The CDR3 sequence is CASSQPLAGGSNEQFF. DNA of the CDR3: TGCGCCAGCAGCCAACCACTAGCGGGGGGCTCAAATGAGCAGTTCTTC.

This clonotype was detected once. The rearrangement uses TRBV4-3 and TRBJ1-2, with 9 bases fitting TRBD1. With V trimmed by 8 bases and J by 4 bases, 14 bases remained unmatched. CDR3 length equals 16 residues. The germline gives CDR1 LGHNA, CDR2 YSLEER. The CDR3: CASGPHSGTGSYGYTF. CDR3 bases: TGCGCCAGCGGCCCACATTCAGGGACAGGGTCCTATGGCTACACCTTC.

V usage is TRBV28 and J usage is TRBJ2-1, with TRBD2 matching 14 bases. The V segment lost 5 bases and the J segment 6 bases; nucleotides outside the gene matches: 6. The CDR3 length is 16 residues. Germline loops: CDR1 MDHEN, CDR2 SYDVKM. CDR3 residues: CASSRGTSGSINEQFF. The CDR3 nucleotides are TGTGCCAGCAGTCGCGGGACTAGCGGGAGTATCAATGAGCAGTTCTTC.

This clonotype was counted only a few times. The V gene is TRBV3-1, the J gene TRBJ2-4; 9 bases align to TRBD2. The ends lost 6 bases at V and 2 bases at J; junction bases unmatched: 8. The CDR3 sequence is 16 residues long. The V gene's germline CDR1 is LGHDT and CDR2 YNNKEL (reference sequence). The CDR3 reads CASSTLRGGSKNIQYF. DNA for the CDR3: TGTGCCAGCAGTACACTGCGGGGGGGCTCCAAAAACATTCAGTACTTC.

At least ten counts were recorded for this clonotype. The chain is built from TRBV4-3 and TRBJ2-5, with D possibly called TRBD1 or TRBD2 (6 bases each). Trimming removed 5 bases from V and 1 base from J, with 11 bases in between. Looked up from germline, CDR1 is LGHNA and CDR2 is YSLEER. This CDR3 comprises 14 residues. The CDR3 DNA reads TGCGCCAGCAGCAAAGGGGGGAGCCAAGAGACCCAGTACTTC. Translating it yields CASSKGGSQETQYF.

The chain is built from TRBV18 and TRBJ2-2; D not certain. CDR3 length equals 15 residues. Per the germline V gene, CDR1 is KGHSH and CDR2 is LQKENI. V was clipped by 0 bases and J by 0 bases, with 5 bases between them. In DNA, the CDR3 is TGTGCCAGCTCACCACCCTCCACGAACACCGGGGAGCTGTTTTTT. This translates into CASSPPSTNTGELFF. Filled out from reference TRBV18 and TRBJ2-2, the complete variable domain reads NAGVMQNPRHLVRRRGQEARLRCSPMKGHSHVYWYRQLPEEGLKFMVYLQKENIIDESGMPKERFSAEFPKEGPSILRIQQVVRGDSAAYFCASSPPSTNTGELFFGEGSRLTVL.

This clonotype turned up a few times. The DNA for the CDR3 is TGCGCCAGCAGCCTAACCAGGGGGTTGGGGGAAAAACTGTTTTTT. Translation: CASSLTRGLGEKLFF. V gene TRBV4-3 combines with J gene TRBJ1-4; 7 nucleotides agree with TRBD1. Unmatched junction bases numbered 10, after V lost 4 bases and J lost 8 bases. The germline gives CDR1 LGHNA, CDR2 YSLEER. This CDR3 has 15 amino acids.

The chain joins TRBV6-5 to TRBJ2-7; maybe TRBD1 (5 bases). This CDR3 spans 13 amino acids. With 7 bases removed from V and 7 bases from J, the gap between germline ends came to 17 bases. Looked up from germline, CDR1 is MNHEY and CDR2 is SVGAGI. The CDR3 reads CASTSPRVGEQYF. Here the CDR3 DNA reads TGTGCCAGCACTTCGCCCAGGGTGGGAGAGCAGTACTTC.